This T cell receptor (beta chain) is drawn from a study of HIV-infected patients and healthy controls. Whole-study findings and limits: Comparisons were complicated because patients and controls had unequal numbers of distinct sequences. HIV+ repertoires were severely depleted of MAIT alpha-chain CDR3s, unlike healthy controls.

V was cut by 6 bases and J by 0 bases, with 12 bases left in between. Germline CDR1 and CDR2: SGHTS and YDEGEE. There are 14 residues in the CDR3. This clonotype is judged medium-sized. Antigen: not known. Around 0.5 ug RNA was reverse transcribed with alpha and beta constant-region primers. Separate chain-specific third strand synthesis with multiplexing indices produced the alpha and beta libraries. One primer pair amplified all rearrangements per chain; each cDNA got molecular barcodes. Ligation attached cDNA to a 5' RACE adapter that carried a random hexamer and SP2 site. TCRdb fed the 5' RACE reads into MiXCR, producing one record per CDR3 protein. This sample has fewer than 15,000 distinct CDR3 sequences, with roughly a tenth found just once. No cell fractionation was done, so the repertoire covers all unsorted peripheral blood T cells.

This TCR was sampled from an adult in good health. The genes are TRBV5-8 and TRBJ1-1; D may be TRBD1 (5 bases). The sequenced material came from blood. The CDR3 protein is CASTMPGLNTEAFF. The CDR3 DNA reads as TGTGCCAGCACTATGCCGGGGCTGAACACTGAAGCTTTCTTT.